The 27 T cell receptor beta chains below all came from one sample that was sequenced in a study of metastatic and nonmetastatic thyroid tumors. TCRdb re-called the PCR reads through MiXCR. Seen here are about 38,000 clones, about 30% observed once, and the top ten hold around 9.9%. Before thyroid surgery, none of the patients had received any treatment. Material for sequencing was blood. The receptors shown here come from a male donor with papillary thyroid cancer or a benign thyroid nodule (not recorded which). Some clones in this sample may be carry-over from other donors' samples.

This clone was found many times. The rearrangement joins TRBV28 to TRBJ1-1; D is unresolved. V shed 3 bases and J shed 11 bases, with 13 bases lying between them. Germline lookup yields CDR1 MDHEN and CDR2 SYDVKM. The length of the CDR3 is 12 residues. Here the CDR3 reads CASSLAVSMAFF. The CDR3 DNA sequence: TGTGCCAGCAGTTTGGCCGTCTCAATGGCTTTCTTT.

CDR3 in amino acids: CASASADRTDTQYF. The CDR3 DNA reads TGCGCCAGCGCCTCTGCGGATAGAACAGATACGCAGTATTTT. This rearrangement joins TRBV4-1 to TRBJ2-3; D unresolved. CDR3 length: 14 amino acids. Germline CDR1 and CDR2: MGHRA and YSYEKL. V gave up 8 bases and J gave up 3 bases, with 15 bases separating them.

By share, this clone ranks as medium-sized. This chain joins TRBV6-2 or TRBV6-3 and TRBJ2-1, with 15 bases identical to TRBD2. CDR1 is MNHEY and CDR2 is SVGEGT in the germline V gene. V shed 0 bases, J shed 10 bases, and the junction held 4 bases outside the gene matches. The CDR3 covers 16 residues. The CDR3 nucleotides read TGTGCCAGCAGTTACTCCGGACTAGCGGGAGGGGGGGAGCAGTTCTTC. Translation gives CASSYSGLAGGGEQFF.

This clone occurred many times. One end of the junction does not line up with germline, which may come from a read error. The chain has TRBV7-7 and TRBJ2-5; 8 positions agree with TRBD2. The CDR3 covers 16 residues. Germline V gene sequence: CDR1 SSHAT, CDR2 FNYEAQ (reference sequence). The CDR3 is CASSLRSSGLQETQYF. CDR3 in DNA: TGTGCTAGCAGCTTAAGGTCTAGCGGGCTACAAGAGACCCAGTACTTC.

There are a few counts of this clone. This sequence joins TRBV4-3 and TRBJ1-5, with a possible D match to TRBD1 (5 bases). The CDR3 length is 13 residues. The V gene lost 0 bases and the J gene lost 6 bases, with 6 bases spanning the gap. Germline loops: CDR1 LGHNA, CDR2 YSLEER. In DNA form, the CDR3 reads TGCGCCAGCAGCCAAGATCAGGGTCAGCCCCAGCATTTT. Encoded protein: CASSQDQGQPQHF.

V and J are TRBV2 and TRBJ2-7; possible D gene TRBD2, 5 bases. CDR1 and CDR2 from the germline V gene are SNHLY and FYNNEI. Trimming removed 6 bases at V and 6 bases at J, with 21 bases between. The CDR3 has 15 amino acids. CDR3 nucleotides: TGTGCCAGCAGGGAATCTTTGGCGGACTCGGGCGAGCAGTACTTC. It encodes CASRESLADSGEQYF.

The CDR3 nucleotides are TGTGCCAGCATCTCGGGGGCTTTTTCCTACAATGAGCAGTTCTTC. Translating it yields CASISGAFSYNEQFF. V is TRBV11-2 and J is TRBJ2-1; D may be TRBD1 or TRBD2 (6 bases each). Trimming removed 7 bases at V and 1 base at J, with 14 bases between. CDR1 and CDR2 (germline): SGHAT, FQNNGV. The length of the CDR3 is 15 residues.

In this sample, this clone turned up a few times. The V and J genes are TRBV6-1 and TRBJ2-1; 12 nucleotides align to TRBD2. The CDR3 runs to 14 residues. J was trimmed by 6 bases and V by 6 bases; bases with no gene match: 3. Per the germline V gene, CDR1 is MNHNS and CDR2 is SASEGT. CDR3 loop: CASRLAGGVNEQFF. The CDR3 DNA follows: TGTGCCAGCAGGCTAGCGGGAGGGGTCAATGAGCAGTTCTTC.

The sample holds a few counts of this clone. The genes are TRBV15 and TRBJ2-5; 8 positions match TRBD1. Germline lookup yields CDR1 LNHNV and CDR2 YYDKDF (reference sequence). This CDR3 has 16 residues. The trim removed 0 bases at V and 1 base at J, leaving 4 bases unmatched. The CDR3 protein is CATSREFRGPQETQYF. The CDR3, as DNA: TGTGCCACCAGCAGAGAGTTCAGGGGGCCCCAAGAGACCCAGTACTTC.

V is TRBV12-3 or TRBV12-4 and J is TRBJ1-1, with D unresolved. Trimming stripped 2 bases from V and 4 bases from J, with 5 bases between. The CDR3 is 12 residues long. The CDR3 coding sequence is TGTGCCAGCAGTTTACATGGCACTGAAGCTTTCTTT. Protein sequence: CASSLHGTEAFF.

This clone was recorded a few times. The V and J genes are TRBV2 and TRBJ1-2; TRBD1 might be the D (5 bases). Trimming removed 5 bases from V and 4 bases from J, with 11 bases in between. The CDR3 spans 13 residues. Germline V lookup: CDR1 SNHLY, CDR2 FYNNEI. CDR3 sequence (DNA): TGTGCCAGCAGTCCGGGACGGATCTATGGCTACACCTTC. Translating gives CASSPGRIYGYTF.

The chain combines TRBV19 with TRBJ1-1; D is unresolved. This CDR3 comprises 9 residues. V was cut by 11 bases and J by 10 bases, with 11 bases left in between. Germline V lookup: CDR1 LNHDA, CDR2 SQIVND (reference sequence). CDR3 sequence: CAGLVAAFF. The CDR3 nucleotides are TGTGCCGGCCTGGTTGCAGCTTTCTTT.

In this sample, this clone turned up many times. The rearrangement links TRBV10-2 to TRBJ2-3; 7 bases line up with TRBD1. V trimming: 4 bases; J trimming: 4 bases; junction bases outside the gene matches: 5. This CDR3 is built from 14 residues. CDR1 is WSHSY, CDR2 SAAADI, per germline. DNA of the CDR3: TGCGCCAGCAGTGGCGACAGGGCCCCAGATACGCAGTATTTT. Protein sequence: CASSGDRAPDTQYF.

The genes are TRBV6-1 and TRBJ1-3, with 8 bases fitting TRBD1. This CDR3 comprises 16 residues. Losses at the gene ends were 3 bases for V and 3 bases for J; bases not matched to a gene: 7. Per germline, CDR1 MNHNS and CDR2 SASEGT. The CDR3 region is CASSDPQGARGNTIYF. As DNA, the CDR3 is TGTGCCAGCAGTGACCCTCAGGGGGCGCGTGGAAACACCATATATTTT.

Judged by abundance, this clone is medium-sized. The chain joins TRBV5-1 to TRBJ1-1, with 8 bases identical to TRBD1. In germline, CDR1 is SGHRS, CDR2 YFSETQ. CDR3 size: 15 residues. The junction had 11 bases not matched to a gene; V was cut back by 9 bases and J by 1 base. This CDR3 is CATKKWTGQNTEAFF. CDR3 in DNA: TGCGCCACCAAGAAATGGACAGGGCAGAACACTGAAGCTTTCTTT.

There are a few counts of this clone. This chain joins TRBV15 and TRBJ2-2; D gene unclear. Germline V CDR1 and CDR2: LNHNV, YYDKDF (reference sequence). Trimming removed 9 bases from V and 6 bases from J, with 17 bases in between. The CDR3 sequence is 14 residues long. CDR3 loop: CATIPSSEAGELFF. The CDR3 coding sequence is TGTGCCACTATCCCCAGTTCTGAGGCCGGGGAGCTGTTTTTT.

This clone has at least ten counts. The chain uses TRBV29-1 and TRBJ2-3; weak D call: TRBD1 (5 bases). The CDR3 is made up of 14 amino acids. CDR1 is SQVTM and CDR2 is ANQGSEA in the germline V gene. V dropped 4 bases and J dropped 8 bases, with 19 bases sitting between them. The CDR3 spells CSVGKGVGVITQYF. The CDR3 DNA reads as TGCAGCGTTGGGAAAGGGGTAGGGGTTATTACGCAGTATTTT.

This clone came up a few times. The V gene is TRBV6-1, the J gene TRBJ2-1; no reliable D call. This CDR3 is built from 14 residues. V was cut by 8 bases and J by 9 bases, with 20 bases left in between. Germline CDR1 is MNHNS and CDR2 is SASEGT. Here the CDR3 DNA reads TGTGCCAGCTCCCCGGCCCCCTACACCAGTGAGCAGTTCTTC. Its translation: CASSPAPYTSEQFF.

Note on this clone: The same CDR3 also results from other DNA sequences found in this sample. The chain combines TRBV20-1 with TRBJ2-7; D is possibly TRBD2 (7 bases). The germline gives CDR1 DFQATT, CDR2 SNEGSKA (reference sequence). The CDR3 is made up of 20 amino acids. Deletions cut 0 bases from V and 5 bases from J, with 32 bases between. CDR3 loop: CSARDEGGSTKGVFIHEQYF. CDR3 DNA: TGCAGTGCTAGAGATGAGGGGGGGTCAACCAAAGGGGTGTTTATCCACGAGCAGTACTTC.

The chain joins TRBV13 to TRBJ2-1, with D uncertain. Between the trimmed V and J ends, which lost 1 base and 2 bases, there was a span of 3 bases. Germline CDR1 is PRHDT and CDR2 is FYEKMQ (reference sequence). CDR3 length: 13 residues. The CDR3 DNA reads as TGTGCCAGCAGCTTAGTACCCTACAATGAGCAGTTCTTC. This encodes CASSLVPYNEQFF.

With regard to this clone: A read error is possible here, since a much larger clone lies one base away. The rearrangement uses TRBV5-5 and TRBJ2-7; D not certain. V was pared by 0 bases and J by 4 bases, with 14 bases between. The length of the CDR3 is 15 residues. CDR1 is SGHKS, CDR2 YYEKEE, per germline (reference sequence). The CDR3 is CASSLARRSNYEQYF. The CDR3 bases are TGTGCCAGCAGCTTGGCCCGGAGATCTAATTACGAGCAGTACTTC. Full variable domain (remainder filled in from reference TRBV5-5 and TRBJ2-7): DAGVTQSPTHLIKTRGQQVTLRCSPISGHKSVSWYQQVLGQGPQFIFQYYEKEERGRGNFPDRFSARQFPNYSSELNVNALLLGDSALYLCASSLARRSNYEQYFGPGTRLTVT.

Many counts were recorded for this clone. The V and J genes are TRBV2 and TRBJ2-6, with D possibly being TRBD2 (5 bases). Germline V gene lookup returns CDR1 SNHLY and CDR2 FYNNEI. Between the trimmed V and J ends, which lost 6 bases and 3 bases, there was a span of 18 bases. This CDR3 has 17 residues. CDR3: CASSGNRAALGANVLTF. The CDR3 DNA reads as TGTGCCAGCAGCGGGAACCGGGCCGCCCTTGGGGCCAACGTCCTGACTTTC.

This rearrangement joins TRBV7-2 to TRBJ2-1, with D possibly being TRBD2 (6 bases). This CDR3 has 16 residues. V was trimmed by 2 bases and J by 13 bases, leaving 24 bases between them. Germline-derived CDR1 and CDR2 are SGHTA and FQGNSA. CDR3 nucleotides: TGTGCCAGCAGCTTATCTGCTAGCGCCACCACCGGGCAACAGTTCTTC. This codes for CASSLSASATTGQQFF.

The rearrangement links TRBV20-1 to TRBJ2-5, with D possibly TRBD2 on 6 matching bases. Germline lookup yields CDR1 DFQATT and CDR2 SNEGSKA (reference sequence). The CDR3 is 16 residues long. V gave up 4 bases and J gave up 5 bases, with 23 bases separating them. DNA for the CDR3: TGCAGTGCTATTGGGGCTTTAGCGGACCGCGGGGAGACCCAGTACTTC. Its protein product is CSAIGALADRGETQYF.

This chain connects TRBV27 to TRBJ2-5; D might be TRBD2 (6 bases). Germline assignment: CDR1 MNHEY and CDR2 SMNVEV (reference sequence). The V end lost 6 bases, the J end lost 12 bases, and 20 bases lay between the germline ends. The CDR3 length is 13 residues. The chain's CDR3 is CASSREVREAKYF. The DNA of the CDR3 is TGTGCCAGCAGCAGGGAGGTTAGAGAGGCCAAGTACTTC.

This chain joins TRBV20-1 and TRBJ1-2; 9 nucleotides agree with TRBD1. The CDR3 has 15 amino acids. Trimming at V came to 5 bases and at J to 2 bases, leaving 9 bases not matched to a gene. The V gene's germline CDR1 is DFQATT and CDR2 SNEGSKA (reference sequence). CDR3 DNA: TGCAGTGCTCATCCCCCACAGGGGGCGAACTATGGCTACACCTTC. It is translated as CSAHPPQGANYGYTF.

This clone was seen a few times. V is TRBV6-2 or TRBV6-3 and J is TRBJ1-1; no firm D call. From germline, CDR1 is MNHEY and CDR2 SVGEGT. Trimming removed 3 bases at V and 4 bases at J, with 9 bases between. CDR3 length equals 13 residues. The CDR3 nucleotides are TGTGCCAGCAGTTATCAAGATAGCACTGAAGCTTTCTTT. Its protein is CASSYQDSTEAFF.